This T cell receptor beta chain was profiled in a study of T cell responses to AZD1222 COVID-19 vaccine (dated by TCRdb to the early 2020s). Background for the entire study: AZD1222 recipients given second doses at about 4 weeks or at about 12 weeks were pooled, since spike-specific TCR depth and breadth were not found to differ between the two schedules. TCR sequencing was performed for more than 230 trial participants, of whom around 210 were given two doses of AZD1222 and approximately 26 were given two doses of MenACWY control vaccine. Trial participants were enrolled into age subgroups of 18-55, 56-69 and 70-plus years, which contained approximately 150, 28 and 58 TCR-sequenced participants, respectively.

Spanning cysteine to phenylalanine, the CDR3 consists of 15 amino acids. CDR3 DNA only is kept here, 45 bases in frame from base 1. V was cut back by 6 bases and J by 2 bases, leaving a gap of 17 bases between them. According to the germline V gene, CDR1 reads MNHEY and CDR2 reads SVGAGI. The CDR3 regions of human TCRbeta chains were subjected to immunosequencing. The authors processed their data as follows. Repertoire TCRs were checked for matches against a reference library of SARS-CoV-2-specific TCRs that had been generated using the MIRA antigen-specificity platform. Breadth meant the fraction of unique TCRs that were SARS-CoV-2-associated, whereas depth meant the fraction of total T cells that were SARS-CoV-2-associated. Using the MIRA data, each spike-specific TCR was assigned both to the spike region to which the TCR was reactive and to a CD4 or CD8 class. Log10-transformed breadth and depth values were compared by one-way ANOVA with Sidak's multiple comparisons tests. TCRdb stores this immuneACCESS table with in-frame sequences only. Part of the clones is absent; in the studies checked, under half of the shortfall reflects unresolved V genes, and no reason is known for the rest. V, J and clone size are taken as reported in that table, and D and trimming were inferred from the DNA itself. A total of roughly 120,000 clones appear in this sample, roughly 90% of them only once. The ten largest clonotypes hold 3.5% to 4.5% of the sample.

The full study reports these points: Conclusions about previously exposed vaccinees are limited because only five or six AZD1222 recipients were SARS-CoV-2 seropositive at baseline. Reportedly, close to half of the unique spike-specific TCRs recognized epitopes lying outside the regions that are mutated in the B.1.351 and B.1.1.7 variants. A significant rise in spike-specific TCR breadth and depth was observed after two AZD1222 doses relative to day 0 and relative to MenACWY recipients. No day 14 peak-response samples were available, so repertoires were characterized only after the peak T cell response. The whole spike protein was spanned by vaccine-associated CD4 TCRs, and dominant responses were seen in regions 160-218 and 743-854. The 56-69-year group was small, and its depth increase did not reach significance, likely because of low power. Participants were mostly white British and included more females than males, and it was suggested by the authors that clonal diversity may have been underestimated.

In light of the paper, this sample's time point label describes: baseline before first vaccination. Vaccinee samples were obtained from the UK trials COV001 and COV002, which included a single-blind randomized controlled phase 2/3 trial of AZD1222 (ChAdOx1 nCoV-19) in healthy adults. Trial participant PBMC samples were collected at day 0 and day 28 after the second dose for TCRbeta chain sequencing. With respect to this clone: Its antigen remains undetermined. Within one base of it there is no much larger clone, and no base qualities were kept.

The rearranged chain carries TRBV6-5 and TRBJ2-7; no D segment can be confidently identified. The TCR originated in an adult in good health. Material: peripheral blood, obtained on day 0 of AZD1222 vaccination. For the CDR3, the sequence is CASSSRFDTPYEQYF. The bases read TGTGCCAGCAGCTCCAGGTTTGACACTCCCTACGAGCAGTACTTC.